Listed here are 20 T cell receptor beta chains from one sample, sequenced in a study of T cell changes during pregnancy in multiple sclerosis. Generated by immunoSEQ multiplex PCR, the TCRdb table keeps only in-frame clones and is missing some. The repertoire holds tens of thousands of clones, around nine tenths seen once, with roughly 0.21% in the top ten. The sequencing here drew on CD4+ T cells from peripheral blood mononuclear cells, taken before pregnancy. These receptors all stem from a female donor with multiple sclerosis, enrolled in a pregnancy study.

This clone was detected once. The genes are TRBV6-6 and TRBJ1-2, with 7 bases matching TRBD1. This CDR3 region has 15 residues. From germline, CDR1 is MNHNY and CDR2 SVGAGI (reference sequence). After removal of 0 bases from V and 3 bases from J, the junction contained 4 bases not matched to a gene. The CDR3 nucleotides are TGTGCCAGCAGTTACTCCCCCGGACAGGACTATGGCTACACCTTC. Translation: CASSYSPGQDYGYTF.

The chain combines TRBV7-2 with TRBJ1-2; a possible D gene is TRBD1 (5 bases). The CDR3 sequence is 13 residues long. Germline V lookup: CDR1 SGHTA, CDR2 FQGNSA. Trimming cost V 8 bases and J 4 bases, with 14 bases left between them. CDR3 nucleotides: TGTGCCAGCGCCCTCGGGGGTCTCTATGGCTACACCTTC. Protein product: CASALGGLYGYTF. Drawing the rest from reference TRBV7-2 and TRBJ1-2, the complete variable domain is GAGVSQSPSNKVTEKGKDVELRCDPISGHTALYWYRQSLGQGLEFLIYFQGNSAPDKSGLPSDRFSAERTGGSVSTLTIQRTQQEDSAVYLCASALGGLYGYTFGSGTRLTVV.

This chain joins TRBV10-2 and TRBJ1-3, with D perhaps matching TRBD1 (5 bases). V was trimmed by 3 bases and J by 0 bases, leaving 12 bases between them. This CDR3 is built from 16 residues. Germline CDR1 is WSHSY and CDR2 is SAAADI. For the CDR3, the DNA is TGCGCCAGCAGTGATCGGGGGGAAAGCTCTGGAAACACCATATATTTT. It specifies CASSDRGESSGNTIYF.

The DNA of the CDR3 is TGCGCCAGCAGTGACCCCGGGGGGGGCTATGGCTACACCTTC. Amino acid sequence: CASSDPGGGYGYTF. The chain links TRBV10-2 to TRBJ1-2; possible D gene TRBD1, 5 bases. V was pared by 3 bases and J by 4 bases, with 12 bases between. This CDR3 is built from 14 residues. In germline, CDR1 is WSHSY, CDR2 SAAADI.

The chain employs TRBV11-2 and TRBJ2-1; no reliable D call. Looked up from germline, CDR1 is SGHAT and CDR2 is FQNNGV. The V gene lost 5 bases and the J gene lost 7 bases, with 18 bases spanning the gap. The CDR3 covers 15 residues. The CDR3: CASSGTGVAANEQFF. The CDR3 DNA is TGTGCCAGCAGCGGAACCGGAGTAGCAGCGAATGAGCAGTTCTTC.

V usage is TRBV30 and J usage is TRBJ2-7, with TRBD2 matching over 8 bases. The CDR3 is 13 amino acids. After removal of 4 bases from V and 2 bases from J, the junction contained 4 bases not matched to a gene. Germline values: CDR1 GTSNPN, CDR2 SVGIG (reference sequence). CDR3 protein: CAWMGGLAYEQYF. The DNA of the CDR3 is TGTGCCTGGATGGGGGGACTAGCCTACGAGCAGTACTTC.

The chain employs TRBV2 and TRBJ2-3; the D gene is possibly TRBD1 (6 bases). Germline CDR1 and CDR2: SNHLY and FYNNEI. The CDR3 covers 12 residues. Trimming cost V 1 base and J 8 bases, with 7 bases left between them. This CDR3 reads CASSEGDTTQYF. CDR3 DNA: TGTGCCAGCAGTGAAGGGGACACTACGCAGTATTTT.

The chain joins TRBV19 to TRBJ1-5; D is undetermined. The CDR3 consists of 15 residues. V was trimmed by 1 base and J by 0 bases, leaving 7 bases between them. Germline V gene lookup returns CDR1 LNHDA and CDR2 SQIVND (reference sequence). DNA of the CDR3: TGTGCCAGTAGTATAGGGCAGTTTAGCAATCAGCCCCAGCATTTT. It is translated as CASSIGQFSNQPQHF.

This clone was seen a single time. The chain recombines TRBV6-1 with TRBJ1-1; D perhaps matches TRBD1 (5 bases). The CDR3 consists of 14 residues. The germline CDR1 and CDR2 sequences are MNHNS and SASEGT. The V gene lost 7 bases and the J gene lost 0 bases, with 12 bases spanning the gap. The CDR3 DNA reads TGTGCCAGCAACCCAGGGCCCTTGAACACTGAAGCTTTCTTT. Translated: CASNPGPLNTEAFF.

The DNA for the CDR3 is TGTGCCAGCAGTGTTCAGGGAAGCTCCTACGAGCAGTACTTC. Translating gives CASSVQGSSYEQYF. The gene calls are TRBV6-1 and TRBJ2-7; TRBD1 is a possible D gene (5 bases). With 4 bases removed from V and 0 bases from J, the gap between germline ends came to 10 bases. CDR3 length equals 14 residues. Germline loops: CDR1 MNHNS, CDR2 SASEGT.

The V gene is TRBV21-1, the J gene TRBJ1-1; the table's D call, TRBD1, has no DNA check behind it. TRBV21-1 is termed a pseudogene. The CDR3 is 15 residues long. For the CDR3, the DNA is TGTGCCAGCAGCAAAAACAGGGGTCGGGACACTGAAGCTTTCTTT. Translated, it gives CASSKNRGRDTEAFF.

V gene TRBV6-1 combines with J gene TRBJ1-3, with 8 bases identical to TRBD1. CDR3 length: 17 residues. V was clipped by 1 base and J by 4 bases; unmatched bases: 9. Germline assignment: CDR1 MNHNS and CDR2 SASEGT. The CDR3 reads CASSEEAGGASGNTIYF. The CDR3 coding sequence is TGTGCCAGCAGTGAAGAGGCAGGGGGCGCATCCGGAAACACCATATATTTT.

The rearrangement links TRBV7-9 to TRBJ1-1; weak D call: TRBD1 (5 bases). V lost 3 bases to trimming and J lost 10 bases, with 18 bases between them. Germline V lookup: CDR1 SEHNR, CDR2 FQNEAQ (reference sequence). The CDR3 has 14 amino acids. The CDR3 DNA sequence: TGTGCCAGCAGCTTCGGGGGGTCTAACATTGGAGCTTTCTTT. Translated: CASSFGGSNIGAFF.

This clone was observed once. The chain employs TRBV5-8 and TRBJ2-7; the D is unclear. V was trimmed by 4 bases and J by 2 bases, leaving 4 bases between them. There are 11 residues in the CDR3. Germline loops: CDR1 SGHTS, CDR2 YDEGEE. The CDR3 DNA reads TGTGCCAGCAGCGTAACCTACGAGCAGTACTTC. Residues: CASSVTYEQYF.

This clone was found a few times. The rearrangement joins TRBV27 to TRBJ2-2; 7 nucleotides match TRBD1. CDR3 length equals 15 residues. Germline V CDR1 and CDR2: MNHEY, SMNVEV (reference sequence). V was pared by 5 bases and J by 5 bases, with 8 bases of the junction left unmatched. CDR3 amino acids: CASSQKPQGTGELFF. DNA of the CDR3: TGTGCCAGCAGTCAAAAGCCACAGGGGACCGGGGAGCTGTTTTTT.

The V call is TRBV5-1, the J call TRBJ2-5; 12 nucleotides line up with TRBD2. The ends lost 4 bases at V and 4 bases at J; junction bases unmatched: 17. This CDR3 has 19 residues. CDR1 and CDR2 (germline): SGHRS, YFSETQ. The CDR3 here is CASSPPTLAGGLGRETQYF. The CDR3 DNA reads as TGCGCCAGCAGCCCCCCTACGCTAGCGGGGGGGCTGGGGAGAGAGACCCAGTACTTC.

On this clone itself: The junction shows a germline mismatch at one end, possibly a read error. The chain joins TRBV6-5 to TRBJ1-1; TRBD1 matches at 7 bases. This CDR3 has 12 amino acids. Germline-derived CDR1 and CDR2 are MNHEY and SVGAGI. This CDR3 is CASSYSTGPVSF. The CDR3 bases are TGTGCCAGCAGTTACTCGACAGGGCCGGTGTCCTTT.

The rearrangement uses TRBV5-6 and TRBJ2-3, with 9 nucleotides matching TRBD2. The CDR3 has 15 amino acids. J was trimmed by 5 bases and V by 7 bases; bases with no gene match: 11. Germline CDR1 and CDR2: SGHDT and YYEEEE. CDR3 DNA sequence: TGTGCCAGCCTGGGGCGCGGGGGGGCCGGAGATACGCAGTATTTT. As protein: CASLGRGGAGDTQYF.

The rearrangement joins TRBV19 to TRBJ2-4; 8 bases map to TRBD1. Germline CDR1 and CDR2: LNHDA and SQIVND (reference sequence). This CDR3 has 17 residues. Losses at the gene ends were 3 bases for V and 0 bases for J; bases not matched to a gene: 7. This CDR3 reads CASSILPGGRAKNIQYF. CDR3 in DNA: TGTGCCAGTAGTATTCTCCCAGGGGGCAGAGCCAAAAACATTCAGTACTTC.

CDR3 protein: CASSAPRDRDTDTQYF. CDR3 DNA sequence: TGTGCCAGTAGTGCCCCCCGGGACAGGGACACAGATACGCAGTATTTT. The chain joins TRBV19 to TRBJ2-3, with TRBD1 matching over 9 bases. The length of the CDR3 is 16 residues. Germline CDR1 and CDR2: LNHDA and SQIVND (reference sequence). The junction had 8 bases not matched to a gene; V was cut back by 5 bases and J by 2 bases.